This T cell receptor beta chain is from a study of blood T cell repertoires in COVID-19. Seattle's enrolled individuals joined amid active infection and were then monitored longitudinally. The CDR3 has 13 amino acids. In germline, CDR1 is SNHLY, CDR2 FYNNEI. V was pared by 6 bases and J by 5 bases, with 6 bases of the junction left unmatched. Under the authors' procedure: Reference gene primer amplification in the assay estimated nucleated cell counts. Profiling relied on immunoSEQ multiplex PCR, and the TCRdb table lists in-frame clones only, not all of them. The V and J calls and clone size were taken over from that table, and D and trimming were inferred from the DNA. The table lists about 160,000 clones, over 85% of them singletons, with under 2% in the top ten.

Sequenced sample: peripheral blood. The chain is built from TRBV2 and TRBJ1-1; TRBD1 aligns across 7 bases. The clonotype originates from an older woman with COVID-19, enrolled during active disease. CDR3 residues: CASRQGENTEAFF. The CDR3 DNA is TGTGCCAGCAGGCAGGGGGAGAATACTGAAGCTTTCTTT. The variable domain in full, completed from reference TRBV2 and TRBJ1-1, reads EPEVTQTPSHQVTQMGQEVILRCVPISNHLYFYWYRQILGQKVEFLVSFYNNEISEKSEIFDDQFSVERPDGSNFTLKIRSTKLEDSAMYFCASRQGENTEAFFGQGTRLTVV.